The next 27 T cell receptor beta chains were all read from a single sample in a study of early T cells in non-severe SARS-CoV-2 infection. Each CDR3 protein is one row after TCRdb ran MiXCR on the 5' RACE reads. The sample has tens of thousands of distinct CDR3 sequences, roughly 10% seen once. Sequenced material: whole blood. The receptors derive from an adult who was a healthcare worker with PCR-confirmed SARS-CoV-2 infection or an uninfected control (not recorded which).

The table lists this clonotype with many counts. The V and J genes are TRBV29-1 and TRBJ2-3; D uncertain. The CDR3 sequence is 11 residues long. Deletions cut 6 bases from V and 3 bases from J, with 7 bases between. The germline V gene has CDR1 SQVTM and CDR2 ANQGSEA. The CDR3 sequence: CSVGHTDTQYF. Written as DNA, the CDR3 is TGCAGCGTAGGGCATACAGATACGCAGTATTTT.

The chain joins TRBV18 to TRBJ1-4; a possible D gene is TRBD1 (6 bases). From germline, CDR1 is KGHSH and CDR2 LQKENI. The V end lost 3 bases, the J end lost 9 bases, and 14 bases lay between the germline ends. The length of the CDR3 is 14 residues. The CDR3 region has the DNA TGTGCCAGCTCACCCACAGGGAGGATGCAAAAACTGTTTTTT. The encoded protein is CASSPTGRMQKLFF.

This clonotype was recorded at least ten times. This rearrangement joins TRBV11-2 to TRBJ1-1; tentative D call: TRBD1 (5 bases). The length of the CDR3 is 14 residues. Per the germline V gene, CDR1 is SGHAT and CDR2 is FQNNGV. The V end lost 2 bases, the J end lost 6 bases, and 13 bases lay between the germline ends. As DNA, the CDR3 is TGTGCCAGCAGCTTACTCGGGGGAACCGCTGAAGCTTTCTTT. It encodes CASSLLGGTAEAFF.

This clonotype was counted many times. The V gene is TRBV7-2, the J gene TRBJ2-5; 7 bases line up with TRBD1. The CDR3 is 16 residues long. CDR1 and CDR2 (germline): SGHTA, FQGNSA. Trimming at V came to 3 bases and at J to 5 bases, leaving 12 bases not matched to a gene. Written as DNA, the CDR3 is TGTGCCAGCAGCTTGAACAGGGGCGGAGTGGGTGAGACCCAGTACTTC. Residues: CASSLNRGGVGETQYF. The full variable domain, its missing parts supplied by reference TRBV7-2 and TRBJ2-5, is GAGVSQSPSNKVTEKGKDVELRCDPISGHTALYWYRQSLGQGLEFLIYFQGNSAPDKSGLPSDRFSAERTGGSVSTLTIQRTQQEDSAVYLCASSLNRGGVGETQYFGPGTRLLVL.

This clonotype was found many times. At one boundary the junction diverges from the germline segment, which might be a read error. This chain links TRBV2 with TRBJ2-3, with a possible D match to TRBD1 (5 bases). Germline-derived CDR1 and CDR2 are SNHLY and FYNNEI. The CDR3 totals 13 residues. Here the CDR3 reads CASGDSSTDTQYF. Written as DNA, the CDR3 is TGTGCCAGCGGTGACAGTAGCACAGATACGCAGTATTTT.

The chain has TRBV12-5 and TRBJ2-3; D possibly corresponds to TRBD1 (5 bases). This CDR3 region has 12 residues. Looked up from germline, CDR1 is LGHNT and CDR2 is FRNRAP. Trimming took 4 bases from V and 7 from J, leaving 9 bases between them. CDR3 loop: CASGSAGNTQYF. The CDR3 region has the DNA TGTGCTAGTGGTTCCGCAGGGAATACGCAGTATTTT.

The V and J genes are TRBV2 and TRBJ2-2; D is tentatively TRBD1 or TRBD2 (5 bases each). The V gene lost 8 bases and the J gene lost 1 base, with 11 bases spanning the gap. CDR1 and CDR2 from the germline V gene are SNHLY and FYNNEI. The CDR3 is 14 amino acids. The CDR3: CASGRDRNTGELFF. The DNA for the CDR3 is TGTGCCAGCGGACGGGACCGGAACACCGGGGAGCTGTTTTTT.

The chain links TRBV2 to TRBJ1-2; possible D gene TRBD1, 5 bases. The V gene's germline CDR1 is SNHLY and CDR2 FYNNEI. Trimming cost V 8 bases and J 5 bases, with 18 bases left between them. The CDR3 is 14 residues long. Written as DNA, the CDR3 is TGTGCCAGCTCTGCGGGGGTTGAGGCATATGGCTACACCTTC. Protein sequence: CASSAGVEAYGYTF.

This clonotype came up a few times. This chain uses TRBV18 with TRBJ2-3, with D perhaps matching TRBD1 or TRBD2 (6 bases each). CDR1 and CDR2 from the germline V gene are KGHSH and LQKENI. V lost 7 bases and J 1 base, leaving 15 bases between the germline ends. The CDR3 totals 15 residues. The CDR3 sequence: CASWWDGGRTDTQYF. CDR3 bases: TGTGCCAGCTGGTGGGACGGGGGCCGCACAGATACGCAGTATTTT. The whole variable domain, filled in from reference TRBV18 and TRBJ2-3, reads NAGVMQNPRHLVRRRGQEARLRCSPMKGHSHVYWYRQLPEEGLKFMVYLQKENIIDESGMPKERFSAEFPKEGPSILRIQQVVRGDSAAYFCASWWDGGRTDTQYFGPGTRLTVL.

This clonotype showed up just a few times. The chain joins TRBV5-6 to TRBJ1-6; D unclear. The CDR3 sequence is 16 residues long. Trimming left V 3 bases short and J 8 bases short, with 18 bases between. Germline lookup yields CDR1 SGHDT and CDR2 YYEEEE. The CDR3 nucleotides read TGTGCCAGCAGCTCGCGGGAACTCCGACCCTATTCACCCCTCCACTTT. Encoded protein: CASSSRELRPYSPLHF.

This chain links TRBV29-1 with TRBJ2-7; TRBD1 is a possible D gene (5 bases). Germline V lookup: CDR1 SQVTM, CDR2 ANQGSEA. The CDR3 is 11 amino acids. With 6 bases removed from V and 5 bases from J, the gap between germline ends came to 11 bases. The CDR3 nucleotides read TGCAGCGTGAAAGGGGTCCACGAGCAGTACTTC. Translation gives CSVKGVHEQYF.

This clonotype was seen ten or more times. V gene TRBV7-3 combines with J gene TRBJ2-3, with 10 bases that match TRBD2. Germline V gene lookup returns CDR1 SGHTA and CDR2 FQGTGA. The CDR3 runs 17 residues. V lost 5 bases and J lost 2; bases outside the gene matches: 10. DNA for the CDR3: TGTGCCAGCAGCACGCTGCCTAGCGGGGGTTTCACAGATACGCAGTATTTT. Amino acid sequence: CASSTLPSGGFTDTQYF. Combining the CDR3 with reference TRBV7-3 and TRBJ2-3 gives the whole variable domain GAGVSQTPSNKVTEKGKYVELRCDPISGHTALYWYRQSLGQGPEFLIYFQGTGAADDSGLPNDRFFAVRPEGSVSTLKIQRTERGDSAVYLCASSTLPSGGFTDTQYFGPGTRLTVL.

The CDR3 loop is CASSDLTEEDTGELFF. DNA for the CDR3: TGCGCCAGCAGCGATCTCACGGAGGAGGACACCGGGGAGCTGTTTTTT. V gene TRBV5-1 combines with J gene TRBJ2-2; possibly TRBD2 for D (5 bases). V was shortened by 4 bases and J by 3 bases, with 16 bases between the two germline ends. The CDR3 has 16 residues. CDR1 is SGHRS and CDR2 is YFSETQ in the germline V gene.

This sequence joins TRBV20-1 and TRBJ2-3; 7 nucleotides line up with TRBD2. This CDR3 has 12 amino acids. V dropped 3 bases and J dropped 7; count of bases not matched to a gene: 4. From germline, CDR1 is DFQATT and CDR2 SNEGSKA (reference sequence). The CDR3 is CSASWDYHTQYF. For the CDR3, the DNA is TGCAGTGCTAGCTGGGACTACCATACGCAGTATTTT.

This clonotype was found once. V and J are TRBV5-1 and TRBJ1-1; TRBD1 agrees at 8 bases. The J segment lost 5 bases and the V segment lost 4 bases, leaving 7 bases of the junction unmatched. CDR1 is SGHRS and CDR2 is YFSETQ in the germline V gene. The CDR3 sequence is 14 residues long. In DNA form, the CDR3 reads TGCGCCAGCAGCGTAACCACAGGGGGTACTGAAGCTTTCTTT. Protein product: CASSVTTGGTEAFF.

Many counts were recorded for this clonotype. The chain is built from TRBV6-1 and TRBJ2-7; 7 positions agree with TRBD1. CDR3 length: 15 amino acids. The ends lost 1 base at V and 7 bases at J; junction bases unmatched: 10. Per germline, CDR1 MNHNS and CDR2 SASEGT. The CDR3: CASSEVGQASREQYF. For the CDR3, the DNA is TGTGCCAGCAGTGAAGTAGGACAGGCTTCTCGGGAGCAGTACTTC.

The table lists this clonotype with a few counts. V usage is TRBV18 and J usage is TRBJ2-7; D possibly matches TRBD1 or TRBD2 (5 bases each). Germline V gene data show CDR1 as KGHSH and CDR2 as LQKENI. V was clipped by 9 bases and J by 0 bases, with 15 bases between them. The CDR3 sequence is 14 residues long. In DNA, the CDR3 is TGTGCCAGTTGGGACGGTTACTCCTCCTACGAGCAGTACTTC. Protein sequence: CASWDGYSSYEQYF.

This clonotype turned up a few times. V gene TRBV7-3 combines with J gene TRBJ2-5, with D perhaps being TRBD1 or TRBD2 (6 bases each). This CDR3 comprises 10 residues. Germline CDR1 SGHTA, CDR2 FQGTGA. For the CDR3, the DNA is TGTACTTGGGGGGCGGAGACCCAGTACTTC. It specifies CTWGAETQYF.

This clonotype was recorded at least ten times. CDR3 region: CASSAGDPAGADTQYF. Here the CDR3 DNA reads TGTGCCAGCAGCGCTGGGGACCCGGCTGGCGCAGATACGCAGTATTTT. The V call is TRBV9, the J call TRBJ2-3, with D tentatively TRBD1 or TRBD2 (5 bases each). The CDR3 has 16 amino acids. Trimming removed 3 bases at V and 4 bases at J, with 18 bases between. Per the germline V gene, CDR1 is SGDLS and CDR2 is YYNGEE.

This chain connects TRBV9 to TRBJ2-3, with D hard to call. V was pared by 3 bases and J by 0 bases, with 11 bases between. The germline CDR1 and CDR2 sequences are SGDLS and YYNGEE. The CDR3 has 15 residues. The DNA for the CDR3 is TGTGCCAGCAGCGCCAGCCCCCATAGCACAGATACGCAGTATTTT. Its translation: CASSASPHSTDTQYF. Looking up the rest from reference TRBV9 and TRBJ2-3 gives the full variable domain: DSGVTQTPKHLITATGQRVTLRCSPRSGDLSVYWYQQSLDQGLQFLIQYYNGEERAKGNILERFSAQQFPDLHSELNLSSLELGDSALYFCASSASPHSTDTQYFGPGTRLTVL.

V is TRBV4-3 and J is TRBJ2-7; TRBD1 matches at 9 bases. Per germline, CDR1 LGHNA and CDR2 YSLEER. Germline trimming cut 1 base from V and 5 bases from J; bases unmatched to any gene: 6. This CDR3 contains 15 residues. CDR3 residues: CASSQVGTGYHEQYF. As DNA, the CDR3 is TGCGCCAGCAGCCAAGTGGGGACAGGGTACCACGAGCAGTACTTC.

In its sample, this clonotype was seen many times. The chain couples TRBV5-1 to TRBJ2-7, with D possibly TRBD1 on 5 matching bases. This CDR3 is built from 15 residues. Germline-derived CDR1 and CDR2 are SGHRS and YFSETQ. V lost 4 bases and J 5 bases, leaving 19 bases between the germline ends. The CDR3 is CASSIDRPPLNEQYF. The CDR3 DNA follows: TGCGCCAGCAGCATAGACAGACCCCCCCTCAACGAGCAGTACTTC.

This clonotype was recorded at least ten times. The chain has TRBV6-1 and TRBJ2-1; 10 positions agree with TRBD2. The ends lost 0 bases at V and 4 bases at J; junction bases unmatched: 0. Germline V lookup: CDR1 MNHNS, CDR2 SASEGT. The CDR3 is 15 amino acids. The CDR3 sequence: CASSEASGGYNEQFF. The DNA of the CDR3 is TGTGCCAGCAGTGAAGCTAGCGGGGGGTACAATGAGCAGTTCTTC.

This clonotype was found many times. The chain has TRBV28 and TRBJ1-2, with D possibly TRBD1 on 5 matching bases. From germline, CDR1 is MDHEN and CDR2 SYDVKM. V lost 10 bases and J lost 5, with 17 bases in between. The CDR3 is 13 residues long. The CDR3 loop is CATRRGEKYGYTF. Here the CDR3 DNA reads TGTGCCACTCGAAGGGGCGAAAAGTATGGCTACACCTTC.

This clonotype was counted a few times. The rearrangement uses TRBV7-2 and TRBJ2-3; D ambiguous. This CDR3 region has 12 residues. Germline values: CDR1 SGHTA, CDR2 FQGNSA. V lost 2 bases and J 4 bases, leaving 4 bases between the germline ends. The CDR3 here is CASSLLPDTQYF. CDR3 sequence (DNA): TGTGCCAGCAGCTTACTGCCAGATACGCAGTATTTT.

This clonotype has only a few counts. The genes are TRBV5-1 and TRBJ1-4, with a weak D call TRBD1 (5 bases). The CDR3 is made up of 17 amino acids. Deletions cut 0 bases from V and 8 bases from J, with 20 bases between. CDR1 is SGHRS and CDR2 is YFSETQ in the germline V gene. The CDR3 region has the DNA TGCGCCAGCAGCTTGGGGGGCGCGTTGGGAAAAGGAGAAAAACTGTTTTTT. It translates to CASSLGGALGKGEKLFF.

There are a few counts of this clonotype. The gene calls are TRBV2 and TRBJ2-7; D is ambiguous. CDR1 SNHLY and CDR2 FYNNEI come from the germline V gene. V was cut by 2 bases and J by 5 bases, with 13 bases left in between. The length of the CDR3 is 14 residues. The CDR3 region has the DNA TGTGCCAGCAGTGAATCTTCGTTTGGAAACGAGCAGTACTTC. This encodes CASSESSFGNEQYF.